Listed below are T cell receptor beta chains from one sample, sequenced in a study of blood T cells in healthy people across ages. TCRdb re-derived calls from the 5' RACE reads in MiXCR, one entry per CDR3 protein. Counted here are some 800,000 distinct CDR3 sequences, about 25% occurring once; the ten biggest clones make up approximately 3.7%. This sample also appeared in a second study, on T cells of mothers and their children.

Sequenced input: blood. The receptors were sampled from a boy younger than 18 in good health. Both conserved end residues are part of each CDR3. The order of the fields is D gene, clone size, V gene, J gene, CDR3 DNA, CDR3 protein. D genes are given only for firm matches. Not every row has a clone size; where given, it reads once, few, many or a size class.

>.|.|TRBV10-3|TRBJ2-5
TGTGCCGCCGCTCCGCGGGAACAAGAGACCCAGTACTTC
CAAAPREQETQYF
>.|.|TRBV5-5|TRBJ2-5
TGTGCCAGCAGCTTGGAAGTGGAGTCGTACTTC
CASSLEVESYF
>.|few|TRBV7-9|TRBJ2-1
TGTGCCAGCAGCTTAGTTGGGCGGGGCCCCTACAATGAGCAGTTCTTC
CASSLVGRGPYNEQFF
>.|.|TRBV7-9|TRBJ2-1
TGTGCCAGCAGCTTGTTCATGGGACAACACAATGAGCAGTTCTTC
CASSLFMGQHNEQFF
>.|few|TRBV20-1|TRBJ1-2
TGCAGTGCCCCCACAACCGGATCTGACGGCTACACCTTC
CSAPTTGSDGYTF
>.|few|TRBV20-1|TRBJ1-5
TGCAGTGCTAGAGATTCGGGTAGCGGCAATCAGCCCCAGCATTTT
CSARDSGSGNQPQHF
>.|.|TRBV5-1|TRBJ1-2
TGCGCCAGCAGCGCGGACCCTTTGGGGAACTATGGCTACACCTTC
CASSADPLGNYGYTF
>TRBD1|.|TRBV29-1|TRBJ2-5
TGCAGCGTTCTGCCAGGGGACAGGGTGGATGAGACCCAGTACTTC
CSVLPGDRVDETQYF
>.|.|TRBV28|TRBJ1-2
TGTGCCAGCAGTCCCAGCCTTACAGGGTTCTATGGCTACACCTTC
CASSPSLTGFYGYTF
>TRBD1|.|TRBV4-2|TRBJ2-7
TGTGCCAGCAGCCAAGGGGGACAGGGATCCTACGAGCAGTACTTC
CASSQGGQGSYEQYF
>TRBD1|.|TRBV12-3/TRBV12-4|TRBJ2-5
TGTGCCAGCAGCCCTACCCGGGACAGGCAAGAGACCCAGTACTTC
CASSPTRDRQETQYF
>TRBD2|.|TRBV7-2|TRBJ2-1
TGTGCCAGCAGCTTAGTCTCGACTAGCGGGAGTGTTGAGCAGTTCTTC
CASSLVSTSGSVEQFF
>.|.|TRBV18|TRBJ2-7
TGTGCCAGCTCTTCCGAAGGGGGTCTCGAGCAGTACTTC
CASSSEGGLEQYF
>.|.|TRBV7-9|TRBJ2-1
TGTGCGATCAGCAGAAGCAATGAGCAGTTCTTC
CAISRSNEQFF
>.|few|TRBV10-3|TRBJ1-2
TGTGCCATCAGTGAGTCGGGAAACTATGGCTACACCTTC
CAISESGNYGYTF
>.|.|TRBV20-1|TRBJ2-5
TGCAGTGCTAGAGATGTTCAGGGCGTTTCGGAGACCCAGTACTTC
CSARDVQGVSETQYF
>.|few|TRBV19|TRBJ2-1
TGTGCCAGCCTCGAGACTGACGCCTCCTACAATGAGCAGTTCTTC
CASLETDASYNEQFF
>.|.|TRBV3-1|TRBJ1-1
TGTGCCAGCAGCCAAGATCTCGGGGGGGGTACTGAAGCTTTCTTT
CASSQDLGGGTEAFF
>.|.|TRBV19|TRBJ2-1
TGTGCCAGTCACCCTATCGGGGCTAGCATAACCAATGAGCAGTTCTTC
CASHPIGASITNEQFF
>.|.|TRBV28|TRBJ1-1
TGTGCCAGCAGGGACAGCCTGAACACTGAAGCTTTCTTT
CASRDSLNTEAFF
>.|few|TRBV29-1|TRBJ2-3
TGCAGCGTCCCCCTAGCCCAAGCGCAGTATTTT
CSVPLAQAQYF
>.|.|TRBV29-1|TRBJ1-4
TGCAGCGCTTACAGGACAACTAATGAAAAACTGTTTTTT
CSAYRTTNEKLFF